Following are 20 T cell receptor beta chains from one sample sequenced in a study of blood T cell repertoires in COVID-19. TCRdb's table, derived via immunoSEQ multiplex PCR, lists solely in-frame clones and lacks some. Found here are 160,000 or so clones, 65% to 90% of them singletons; the top ten hold less than 2%. The sequenced material came from peripheral blood. The origin of the receptors is a human donor in a cohort sampled during active COVID-19.

This clone was picked up one time. J is TRBJ1-5 and V is TRBV7-2; D might be TRBD1 (6 bases). CDR3 length: 15 amino acids. Deletions cut 4 bases from V and 2 bases from J, with 12 bases between. Germline CDR1 and CDR2: SGHTA and FQGNSA. The CDR3 sequence: CASSSQGWGNQPQHF. CDR3 DNA sequence: TGTGCCAGCAGCTCCCAGGGGTGGGGCAATCAGCCCCAGCATTTT.

The CDR3 nucleotides are TGTGCCAGCTCCCAGGTTGGTGGCTACACCTTC. It specifies CASSQVGGYTF. The chain joins TRBV18 to TRBJ1-2; D unresolved. Looked up from germline, CDR1 is KGHSH and CDR2 is LQKENI. The CDR3 has 11 amino acids. V was pared by 6 bases and J by 7 bases, with 9 bases between.

The V call is TRBV29-1, the J call TRBJ2-7; no clear D gene. V was pared by 6 bases and J by 3 bases, with 12 bases between. CDR3 length: 12 residues. The germline V gene has CDR1 SQVTM and CDR2 ANQGSEA. CDR3: CSVRAAFYEQYF. In DNA form, the CDR3 reads TGCAGCGTCCGAGCTGCATTCTACGAGCAGTACTTC.

The rearrangement joins TRBV5-1 to TRBJ2-7; 10 bases are shared with TRBD2. V was clipped by 3 bases and J by 3 bases; unmatched bases: 3. Germline values: CDR1 SGHRS, CDR2 YFSETQ. This CDR3 is 14 amino acids long. The CDR3 is CASSWGLAFYEQYF. The CDR3 DNA reads TGCGCCAGCAGCTGGGGACTAGCGTTCTACGAGCAGTACTTC.

The chain carries TRBV27 and TRBJ2-7, with a weak D call TRBD1 (6 bases). Germline-derived CDR1 and CDR2 are MNHEY and SMNVEV (reference sequence). The CDR3 is made up of 13 amino acids. Trimming removed 5 bases from V and 2 bases from J, with 10 bases in between. The CDR3 loop reads CASSLGAPYEQYF. CDR3 bases: TGTGCCAGCAGTCTGGGGGCCCCCTACGAGCAGTACTTC.

CDR3 in DNA: TGTGCCAGCAGTTTAACACAGTTTCCCTACGAGCAGTACTTC. Translated, it gives CASSLTQFPYEQYF. This chain joins TRBV27 and TRBJ2-7; D not resolved. CDR1 is MNHEY, CDR2 SMNVEV, per germline (reference sequence). This CDR3 contains 14 residues. V gave up 2 bases and J gave up 2 bases, with 10 bases separating them.

The chain links TRBV4-3 to TRBJ2-7, with 7 bases aligning to TRBD2. The CDR3 loop spans 15 amino acids. Unmatched junction bases numbered 5, after V lost 0 bases and J lost 3 bases. Germline lookup yields CDR1 LGHNA and CDR2 YSLEER. The CDR3 protein is CASSQDLTSRYEQYF. The CDR3 DNA is TGCGCCAGCAGCCAAGATTTGACTAGCCGCTACGAGCAGTACTTC.

In its sample, this clone was seen once. V usage is TRBV28 and J usage is TRBJ2-7; 10 bases agree with TRBD1. The length of the CDR3 is 13 residues. Germline CDR1 MDHEN, CDR2 SYDVKM. V trimming: 6 bases; J trimming: 2 bases; junction bases outside the gene matches: 1. This CDR3 is CASRTGGTYEQYF. In DNA form, the CDR3 reads TGTGCCAGCAGGACAGGGGGCACCTACGAGCAGTACTTC.

V is TRBV5-1 and J is TRBJ1-1; a weak D match, TRBD1 (6 bases). The CDR3 has 14 residues. The germline V and J ends were trimmed by 0 bases and 1 base, with 7 bases remaining between them. From germline, CDR1 is SGHRS and CDR2 YFSETQ. This CDR3 is CASSLGTANTEAFF. CDR3 sequence (DNA): TGCGCCAGCAGCTTGGGGACAGCGAACACTGAAGCTTTCTTT.

This clone was counted a few times. The V call is TRBV11-3, the J call TRBJ2-7, with no clear D. The CDR3 contains 13 residues. Germline V lookup: CDR1 SGHNT, CDR2 YENEEA. Trimming removed 0 bases from V and 6 bases from J, with 9 bases in between. In DNA form, the CDR3 reads TGTGCCAGCAGCTTAGATCTGAGGTCCGAGCAGTACTTC. Protein sequence: CASSLDLRSEQYF.

The rearrangement uses TRBV7-9 and TRBJ1-3; 8 bases map to TRBD1. CDR1 SEHNR and CDR2 FQNEAQ come from the germline V gene (reference sequence). The CDR3 has 15 amino acids. Germline trimming cut 5 bases from V and 2 bases from J; bases unmatched to any gene: 5. CDR3 protein: CASSRTQGAGNTIYF. The CDR3 DNA reads TGTGCCAGCAGCCGAACACAGGGGGCTGGAAACACCATATATTTT. The whole variable domain, filled in from reference TRBV7-9 and TRBJ1-3, reads DTGVSQNPRHKITKRGQNVTFRCDPISEHNRLYWYRQTLGQGPEFLTYFQNEAQLEKSRLLSDRFSAERPKGSFSTLEIQRTEQGDSAMYLCASSRTQGAGNTIYFGEGSWLTVV.

The chain has TRBV27 and TRBJ2-7, with a weak D call TRBD2 (6 bases). Trimming pared 5 bases from V and 2 bases from J, leaving 10 bases between. The CDR3 contains 13 residues. CDR1 and CDR2 (germline): MNHEY, SMNVEV (reference sequence). In nucleotides, the CDR3 is TGTGCCAGCAGTCTGGGCGGGACCTACGAGCAGTACTTC. Residues: CASSLGGTYEQYF.

The rearrangement joins TRBV28 to TRBJ1-5; D perhaps matches TRBD1 (6 bases). Per the germline V gene, CDR1 is MDHEN and CDR2 is SYDVKM. This CDR3 contains 15 residues. The V and J ends lost 5 bases and 9 bases respectively, with 20 bases between them. The DNA for the CDR3 is TGTGCCAGCAGTCAGGACAGTATGGGGCTTCGGCCCCAGCATTTT. It yields the protein CASSQDSMGLRPQHF.

This clone turned up a few times. This chain links TRBV27 with TRBJ1-2, with a tentative D call TRBD1 (5 bases). The V end was cut by 3 bases, the J end by 2 bases, with 13 bases between. CDR3 length equals 15 residues. Germline CDR1 MNHEY, CDR2 SMNVEV (reference sequence). CDR3 bases: TGTGCCAGCAGTTTGAGTACAGGTGGAAACTATGGCTACACCTTC. Its translation is CASSLSTGGNYGYTF.

This chain uses TRBV9 with TRBJ2-7, with 14 positions matching TRBD2. Trimming removed 2 bases from V and 2 bases from J; junction bases left unmatched: 6. This CDR3 region has 17 residues. CDR1 and CDR2 from the germline V gene are SGDLS and YYNGEE. The DNA of the CDR3 is TGTGCCAGCAGCGTCGGACTAGCGGGAGGTTCTCCCTACGAGCAGTACTTC. Translation: CASSVGLAGGSPYEQYF.

The chain recombines TRBV5-6 with TRBJ2-6; D may be TRBD1 (6 bases). The germline gives CDR1 SGHDT, CDR2 YYEEEE. The V end was cut by 2 bases, the J end by 2 bases, with 8 bases between. CDR3 length: 15 amino acids. Here the CDR3 reads CASSFRGTGANVLTF. The DNA of the CDR3 is TGTGCCAGCAGCTTTAGGGGGACTGGGGCCAACGTCCTGACTTTC. Full variable domain (missing parts from reference TRBV5-6 and TRBJ2-6): DAGVTQSPTHLIKTRGQQVTLRCSPKSGHDTVSWYQQALGQGPQFIFQYYEEEERQRGNFPDRFSGHQFPNYSSELNVNALLLGDSALYLCASSFRGTGANVLTFGAGSRLTVL.

The CDR3 region has the DNA TGCGCCAGCAGCCCCTGGACAGGGTTGGGCAATGAGCAGTTCTTC. Residues: CASSPWTGLGNEQFF. V usage is TRBV5-1 and J usage is TRBJ2-1; TRBD1 agrees at 8 bases. The CDR3 runs 15 residues. CDR1 is SGHRS, CDR2 YFSETQ, per germline. After removal of 4 bases from V and 6 bases from J, the junction contained 9 bases not matched to a gene.

This clone appeared a few times. The chain has TRBV6-4 and TRBJ1-2; D gene uncertain. V dropped 2 bases and J dropped 7 bases, with 14 bases sitting between them. This CDR3 region has 14 residues. Germline V gene sequence: CDR1 MRHNA, CDR2 SNTAGT. The CDR3 sequence is CASSDGSSRGGYTF. CDR3 sequence (DNA): TGTGCCAGCAGTGACGGCAGTTCCCGCGGTGGCTACACCTTC.

This chain joins TRBV6-5 and TRBJ1-6, with D possibly matching TRBD1 (6 bases). The CDR3 spans 14 residues. V lost 6 bases and J lost 7, with 13 bases in between. Germline V CDR1 and CDR2: MNHEY, SVGAGI. CDR3 coding DNA: TGTGCCAGCAGGACGGGACATGAGAATTCACCCCTCCACTTT. Amino acids: CASRTGHENSPLHF.

In the case of this clone: The sample carries other DNA sequences with the same CDR3. The J gene is TRBJ1-4, the V gene TRBV5-1; TRBD1 agrees at 7 bases. The CDR3 runs 14 residues. Germline CDR1 is SGHRS and CDR2 is YFSETQ. J gave up 4 bases and V 0 bases, and 0 bases lay outside the gene matches. Written as DNA, the CDR3 is TGCGCCAGCAGCTTGGGGGACAGTAATGAAAAACTGTTTTTT. Protein sequence: CASSLGDSNEKLFF.